Each of the 23 T cell receptor beta chains below was sequenced from the same sample in a study of blood T cell repertoires in COVID-19. Repertoires were generated with immunoSEQ multiplex PCR, while TCRdb's copy carries only in-frame clones and drops some. The data hold 150,000 to 200,000 clones, with approximately 83% observed a single time. The specimen was peripheral blood. The receptors were gathered from a man aged 55 to 70 with acute or convalescent COVID-19.

The chain employs TRBV28 and TRBJ2-6; 9 bases match TRBD1. The length of the CDR3 is 18 residues. The V gene end was trimmed by 6 bases and the J gene end by 1 base; junction bases not matched to a gene: 10. The germline V gene encodes CDR1 MDHEN and CDR2 SYDVKM. This chain's CDR3 is CASRPTGQGLSGANVLTF. The CDR3 coding sequence is TGTGCCAGCAGGCCGACGGGACAGGGTCTTTCTGGGGCCAACGTCCTGACTTTC.

V and J are TRBV5-1 and TRBJ1-6, with no clear D. Between the trimmed V and J ends, which lost 4 bases and 0 bases, there was a span of 8 bases. CDR1 and CDR2 (germline): SGHRS, YFSETQ. This CDR3 comprises 15 residues. CDR3 protein: CASSRENSYNSPLHF. The CDR3 DNA follows: TGCGCCAGCAGCCGGGAAAACTCCTATAATTCACCCCTCCACTTT. The full variable domain, rest sourced from reference TRBV5-1 and TRBJ1-6, is KAGVTQTPRYLIKTRGQQVTLSCSPISGHRSVSWYQQTPGQGLQFLFEYFSETQRNKGNFPGRFSGRQFSNSRSEMNVSTLELGDSALYLCASSRENSYNSPLHFGNGTRLTVT.

The chain uses TRBV7-9 and TRBJ2-7; D unresolved. The CDR3 consists of 12 residues. V lost 4 bases to trimming and J lost 0 bases, with 4 bases between them. CDR1 is SEHNR, CDR2 FQNEAQ, per germline (reference sequence). The CDR3 DNA sequence: TGTGCCAGCAGCTCCAACTCCTACGAGCAGTACTTC. It yields the protein CASSSNSYEQYF.

The chain employs TRBV19 and TRBJ2-2, with 9 bases lining up with TRBD1. The V segment lost 4 bases and the J segment 9 bases; nucleotides outside the gene matches: 12. The CDR3 covers 16 residues. The V gene's germline CDR1 is LNHDA and CDR2 SQIVND (reference sequence). The CDR3 region is CASSNPGQGRHRELFF. In DNA form, the CDR3 reads TGTGCCAGTAGTAATCCGGGACAGGGACGTCACCGGGAGCTGTTTTTT.

The V call is TRBV28, the J call TRBJ2-5; TRBD1 matches at 12 bases. The CDR3 extends over 14 amino acids. The V gene end was trimmed by 6 bases and the J gene end by 5 bases; junction bases not matched to a gene: 4. The germline V gene has CDR1 MDHEN and CDR2 SYDVKM. CDR3 in amino acids: CASRGTGGWETQYF. CDR3 coding DNA: TGTGCCAGCAGGGGGACAGGGGGCTGGGAGACCCAGTACTTC. The whole variable domain, filled in from reference TRBV28 and TRBJ2-5, reads DVKVTQSSRYLVKRTGEKVFLECVQDMDHENMFWYRQDPGLGLRLIYFSYDVKMKEKGDIPEGYSVSREKKERFSLILESASTNQTSMYLCASRGTGGWETQYFGPGTRLLVL.

This clone was observed a handful of times. This chain links TRBV4-3 with TRBJ1-2; D ambiguous. In germline, CDR1 is LGHNA, CDR2 YSLEER. V was clipped by 0 bases and J by 4 bases, with 12 bases between them. The CDR3 contains 15 residues. CDR3 in DNA: TGCGCCAGCAGCCAAGAGAGGGAGCCCAGCTATGGCTACACCTTC. Its translation: CASSQEREPSYGYTF.

The chain recombines TRBV28 with TRBJ1-6; D is undetermined. V dropped 8 bases and J dropped 4 bases, with 6 bases sitting between them. The CDR3 has 12 amino acids. Germline CDR1 and CDR2: MDHEN and SYDVKM. The CDR3 coding sequence is TGTGCCAGCCGGGAATATAATTCACCCCTCCACTTT. This sequence encodes CASREYNSPLHF.

This chain links TRBV6-6 with TRBJ1-5; D is unresolved. The CDR3 has 13 residues. Trimming pared 6 bases from V and 1 base from J, leaving 7 bases between. Germline V gives CDR1 MNHNY, CDR2 SVGAGI (reference sequence). The CDR3 coding sequence is TGTGCCAGCAGCCAGAACAGCAATCAGCCCCAGCATTTT. Its protein is CASSQNSNQPQHF.

The chain carries TRBV25-1 and TRBJ2-7; 7 bases fit TRBD2. Germline V gene sequence: CDR1 MGHDK, CDR2 SYGVNS. This CDR3 is 14 amino acids long. Unmatched junction bases numbered 5, after V lost 3 bases and J lost 3 bases. CDR3 protein: CASSDAASGYEQYF. In DNA form, the CDR3 reads TGTGCCAGCAGTGACGCCGCTAGCGGCTACGAGCAGTACTTC.

The J gene is TRBJ2-5, the V gene TRBV5-5; TRBD1 matches at 7 bases. Germline lookup yields CDR1 SGHKS and CDR2 YYEKEE (reference sequence). V shed 0 bases, J shed 5 bases, and the junction held 7 bases outside the gene matches. The CDR3 has 15 residues. As DNA, the CDR3 is TGTGCCAGCAGCTTGGTTAGGGGGCAGGGGGAGACCCAGTACTTC. Its translation: CASSLVRGQGETQYF. Full variable domain (rest looked up from reference TRBV5-5 and TRBJ2-5): DAGVTQSPTHLIKTRGQQVTLRCSPISGHKSVSWYQQVLGQGPQFIFQYYEKEERGRGNFPDRFSARQFPNYSSELNVNALLLGDSALYLCASSLVRGQGETQYFGPGTRLLVL.

The chain is built from TRBV7-9 and TRBJ2-5; 7 bases are shared with TRBD1. The CDR3 extends over 15 amino acids. V shed 5 bases and J 5 bases; nucleotides not matched to a gene: 11. Germline-derived CDR1 and CDR2 are SEHNR and FQNEAQ (reference sequence). CDR3 sequence (DNA): TGTGCCAGCAGCACGGGACCAAACAGGGGCGAGACCCAGTACTTC. It is translated as CASSTGPNRGETQYF.

Details on this clone: Additional DNA sequences in this sample encode the identical CDR3. The V and J genes are TRBV6-5 and TRBJ2-7, with TRBD1 matching over 7 bases. The CDR3 is 15 amino acids. Germline CDR1 reads MNHEY; CDR2 reads SVGAGI. V shed 0 bases and J 2 bases; nucleotides not matched to a gene: 4. As DNA, the CDR3 is TGTGCCAGCAGTTACTCGAACAGGGGAGCCTACGAGCAGTACTTC. This codes for CASSYSNRGAYEQYF.

The chain couples TRBV27 to TRBJ1-6; 9 bases are a match to TRBD1. J was trimmed by 8 bases and V by 4 bases; bases with no gene match: 12. This CDR3 has 17 residues. Germline V gene lookup returns CDR1 MNHEY and CDR2 SMNVEV (reference sequence). The CDR3 spells CASSSRTTGTGYSPLHF. The CDR3 DNA reads TGTGCCAGCAGTTCCCGGACGACCGGGACAGGGTATTCACCCCTCCACTTT.

The chain uses TRBV5-1 and TRBJ1-1, with 7 bases matching TRBD1. Trimming removed 4 bases from V and 4 bases from J; junction bases left unmatched: 7. Germline V CDR1 and CDR2: SGHRS, YFSETQ. The CDR3 contains 14 residues. The CDR3 sequence is CASSPGQPGTEAFF. The CDR3 nucleotides read TGCGCCAGCAGCCCGGGACAGCCGGGCACTGAAGCTTTCTTT.

The chain links TRBV6-6 to TRBJ1-2; 10 bases fit TRBD1. The CDR3 contains 18 residues. Trimming cost V 5 bases and J 2 bases; bases outside gene matches: 14. Germline V gene data show CDR1 as MNHNY and CDR2 as SVGAGI (reference sequence). CDR3 loop: CASSRSWDRGELNYGYTF. The CDR3 region has the DNA TGTGCCAGCAGTCGATCGTGGGACAGGGGCGAACTAAACTATGGCTACACCTTC.

This chain connects TRBV15 to TRBJ2-7; D gene uncertain. The CDR3 extends over 16 amino acids. Per the germline V gene, CDR1 is LNHNV and CDR2 is YYDKDF (reference sequence). Trimming pared 2 bases from V and 2 bases from J, leaving 16 bases between. For the CDR3, the DNA is TGTGCCACCAGCAGAACTTACTCTGTAATTACCTACGAGCAGTACTTC. This encodes CATSRTYSVITYEQYF.

The chain couples TRBV6-5 to TRBJ2-7; 11 bases agree with TRBD2. From germline, CDR1 is MNHEY and CDR2 SVGAGI. There are 15 residues in the CDR3. Losses at the gene ends were 5 bases for V and 1 base for J; bases not matched to a gene: 4. CDR3 coding DNA: TGTGCCAGCAGTCCTCCTAGCGGGAGGTCCTACGAGCAGTACTTC. This codes for CASSPPSGRSYEQYF.

This clone was observed a single time. The rearrangement uses TRBV21-1 and TRBJ1-2; the table's D call, TRBD1, has no DNA check behind it. TRBV21-1 is assigned pseudogene status. The CDR3 is 15 amino acids. The DNA for the CDR3 is TGTGCCAGCAGCCCCGCCGGACAGGGGAGGAATGGCTACACCTTC. It is translated as CASSPAGQGRNGYTF.

This sequence joins TRBV7-9 and TRBJ2-3; possible D gene TRBD1, 6 bases. The V and J ends lost 5 bases and 2 bases respectively, with 17 bases between them. Germline CDR1 reads SEHNR; CDR2 reads FQNEAQ (reference sequence). This CDR3 region has 16 residues. CDR3 coding DNA: TGTGCCAGCAGCCCCCCGGACAGCGCCCACACAGATACGCAGTATTTT. Translated: CASSPPDSAHTDTQYF. The complete variable domain, with remaining parts taken from reference TRBV7-9 and TRBJ2-3, reads DTGVSQNPRHKITKRGQNVTFRCDPISEHNRLYWYRQTLGQGPEFLTYFQNEAQLEKSRLLSDRFSAERPKGSFSTLEIQRTEQGDSAMYLCASSPPDSAHTDTQYFGPGTRLTVL.

The chain couples TRBV9 to TRBJ2-3; possible D gene TRBD2, 6 bases. The V and J ends lost 3 bases and 4 bases respectively, with 21 bases between them. CDR1 is SGDLS and CDR2 is YYNGEE in the germline V gene. The length of the CDR3 is 17 residues. The CDR3 region is CASSAQRSSGGPDTQYF. For the CDR3, the DNA is TGTGCCAGCAGCGCCCAGAGATCCTCCGGAGGGCCAGATACGCAGTATTTT.

This sequence joins TRBV7-2 and TRBJ2-1, with TRBD2 identical over 10 bases. The V gene's germline CDR1 is SGHTA and CDR2 FQGNSA. V shed 2 bases, J shed 2 bases, and the junction held 0 bases outside the gene matches. This CDR3 is built from 15 residues. Here the CDR3 DNA reads TGTGCCAGCAGCTTACTAGCGGGAGCCTACAATGAGCAGTTCTTC. Translated, it gives CASSLLAGAYNEQFF.

The V call is TRBV12-3 or TRBV12-4, the J call TRBJ2-1, with D maybe TRBD2 (5 bases). This CDR3 has 12 amino acids. With 4 bases removed from V and 9 bases from J, the gap between germline ends came to 10 bases. The CDR3 DNA is TGTGCCAGCAGTTCGGACTGGGGTGAGCAGTTCTTC. Translated: CASSSDWGEQFF.

V gene TRBV27 combines with J gene TRBJ2-3; 8 bases map to TRBD2. The CDR3 is made up of 15 amino acids. Germline V gene lookup returns CDR1 MNHEY and CDR2 SMNVEV (reference sequence). Germline trimming cut 5 bases from V and 2 bases from J; bases unmatched to any gene: 6. CDR3 in amino acids: CASSRPGLVTDTQYF. CDR3 DNA sequence: TGTGCCAGCAGTCGCCCGGGACTAGTCACAGATACGCAGTATTTT.